The sequence of this TCR beta chain was determined in a study of blood T cell repertoires in COVID-19. The assay was immunoSEQ multiplex PCR, and TCRdb's table has in-frame clones only and misses some. Counted here are some 130,000 clones, about 89% occurring once; the ten biggest clones make up about an eighth. Input material: peripheral blood. The sequence came from a woman aged 70 to 79 with COVID-19, enrolled during active disease.

The CDR3 sequence is CASSHSGVEQYF. The CDR3 region has the DNA TGTGCCAGCAGTCACTCCGGGGTCGAGCAGTACTTC. The chain is built from TRBV27 and TRBJ2-7, with D possibly TRBD2 on 5 matching bases. Trimming took off 5 bases at V and 6 bases at J, with 11 bases between the two ends. The germline V gene has CDR1 MNHEY and CDR2 SMNVEV (reference sequence). This CDR3 spans 12 amino acids.